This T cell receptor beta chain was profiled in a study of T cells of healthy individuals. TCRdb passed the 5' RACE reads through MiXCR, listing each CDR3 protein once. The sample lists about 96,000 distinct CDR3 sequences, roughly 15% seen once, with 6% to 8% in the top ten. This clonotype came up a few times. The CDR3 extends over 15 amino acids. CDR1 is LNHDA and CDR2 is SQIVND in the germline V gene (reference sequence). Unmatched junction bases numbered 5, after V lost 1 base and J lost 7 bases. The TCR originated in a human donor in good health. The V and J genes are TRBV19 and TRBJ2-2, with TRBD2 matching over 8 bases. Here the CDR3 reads CASSIAPLAGGELFF. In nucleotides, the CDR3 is TGTGCCAGTAGTATAGCGCCTCTAGCGGGCGGGGAGCTGTTTTTT.